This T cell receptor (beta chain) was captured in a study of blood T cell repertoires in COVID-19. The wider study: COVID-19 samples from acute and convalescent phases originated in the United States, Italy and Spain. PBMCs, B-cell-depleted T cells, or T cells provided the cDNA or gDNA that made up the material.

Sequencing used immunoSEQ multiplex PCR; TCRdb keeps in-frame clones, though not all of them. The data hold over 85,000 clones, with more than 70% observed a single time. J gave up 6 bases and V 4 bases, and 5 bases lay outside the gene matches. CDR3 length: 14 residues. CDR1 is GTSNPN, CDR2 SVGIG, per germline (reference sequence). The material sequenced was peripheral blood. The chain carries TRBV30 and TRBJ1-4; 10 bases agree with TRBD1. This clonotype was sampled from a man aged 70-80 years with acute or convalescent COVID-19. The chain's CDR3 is CAWTRDRGHEKLFF. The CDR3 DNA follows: TGTGCCTGGACCCGGGACAGGGGACATGAAAAACTGTTTTTT.